The 27 T cell receptor beta chains reported below all come from one sample, sequenced in a study of cytomegalovirus exposure and HLA in healthy donors. Sequencing used immunoSEQ multiplex PCR; TCRdb keeps in-frame clones, though not all of them. The table has about 150,000 clones, 80% to 95% seen once. The sequenced material came from PBMCs. Receptors were obtained from a man between 18 and 29 years old in good health and CMV-seronegative.

V and J are TRBV9 and TRBJ2-3, with TRBD1 matching 7 bases. CDR1 and CDR2 from the germline V gene are SGDLS and YYNGEE. The CDR3 is 15 residues long. V dropped 4 bases and J dropped 1; count of bases not matched to a gene: 6. This CDR3 reads CASSPRGPRTDTQYF. The CDR3 nucleotides read TGTGCCAGCAGCCCAAGGGGGCCCCGCACAGATACGCAGTATTTT.

V gene TRBV5-1 combines with J gene TRBJ2-6, with 9 bases lining up with TRBD1. J was trimmed by 4 bases and V by 8 bases; bases with no gene match: 7. Germline lookup yields CDR1 SGHRS and CDR2 YFSETQ. The length of the CDR3 is 15 residues. This CDR3 is CASKGQGTGANVLTF. The CDR3 DNA is TGCGCCAGTAAGGGACAGGGTACAGGGGCCAACGTCCTGACTTTC. Supplemented by reference TRBV5-1 and TRBJ2-6, the full variable domain reads KAGVTQTPRYLIKTRGQQVTLSCSPISGHRSVSWYQQTPGQGLQFLFEYFSETQRNKGNFPGRFSGRQFSNSRSEMNVSTLELGDSALYLCASKGQGTGANVLTFGAGSRLTVL.

The chain has TRBV5-1 and TRBJ1-1; D uncertain. This CDR3 comprises 15 residues. V dropped 0 bases and J dropped 0 bases, with 9 bases sitting between them. From germline, CDR1 is SGHRS and CDR2 YFSETQ. Here the CDR3 reads CASSLVSSLNTEAFF. CDR3 nucleotides: TGCGCCAGCAGCTTGGTTAGTTCTTTGAACACTGAAGCTTTCTTT.

This chain joins TRBV27 and TRBJ2-3, with 7 bases identical to TRBD2. Germline V gene lookup returns CDR1 MNHEY and CDR2 SMNVEV (reference sequence). V lost 5 bases to trimming and J lost 6 bases; unmatched junction nucleotides: 8. This CDR3 comprises 14 residues. CDR3 amino acids: CASSLGGSYDTQYF. The CDR3 nucleotides are TGTGCCAGCAGTCTAGGCGGGAGTTACGATACGCAGTATTTT.

J is TRBJ2-3 and V is TRBV18; TRBD1 agrees at 7 bases. There are 14 residues in the CDR3. V trimming: 6 bases; J trimming: 1 base; junction bases outside the gene matches: 4. Germline V gene lookup returns CDR1 KGHSH and CDR2 LQKENI. The CDR3 is CASSDRTGTDTQYF. CDR3 sequence (DNA): TGTGCCAGCTCGGACAGGACAGGCACAGATACGCAGTATTTT.

This clone is a singleton in its sample. This rearrangement joins TRBV10-1 to TRBJ1-4; the match to TRBD1 covers 10 bases. CDR1 is WNHNN, CDR2 SYGVQD, per germline (reference sequence). V trimming: 1 base; J trimming: 2 bases; junction bases outside the gene matches: 10. The CDR3 is 19 amino acids. The CDR3 is CASSELGQGRYPTNEKLFF. The CDR3 region has the DNA TGCGCCAGCAGTGAGTTGGGACAGGGGCGATATCCCACTAATGAAAAACTGTTTTTT.

The chain joins TRBV5-1 to TRBJ2-1, with D perhaps TRBD2 (6 bases). The length of the CDR3 is 14 residues. With 4 bases removed from V and 8 bases from J, the gap between germline ends came to 16 bases. Germline loops: CDR1 SGHRS, CDR2 YFSETQ. CDR3: CASSGGAQGDEQFF. For the CDR3, the DNA is TGCGCCAGCAGCGGCGGGGCACAAGGGGATGAGCAGTTCTTC.

The rearrangement links TRBV5-1 to TRBJ2-7; 7 bases match TRBD1. CDR1 SGHRS and CDR2 YFSETQ come from the germline V gene. Trimming cost V 0 bases and J 5 bases; bases outside gene matches: 5. The CDR3 runs to 14 residues. Written as DNA, the CDR3 is TGCGCCAGCAGCTTGGGACAGGGTGCGGACGAGCAGTACTTC. Translated: CASSLGQGADEQYF.

This chain uses TRBV6-1 with TRBJ2-7, with 7 bases identical to TRBD1. Unmatched junction bases numbered 8, after V lost 6 bases and J lost 3 bases. Per the germline V gene, CDR1 is MNHNS and CDR2 is SASEGT. This CDR3 is built from 14 residues. CDR3 sequence reads: CASSTDRNNYEQYF. CDR3 sequence (DNA): TGTGCCAGCAGCACGGACAGGAACAACTACGAGCAGTACTTC.

V gene TRBV2 combines with J gene TRBJ1-5; D might be TRBD1 (6 bases). This CDR3 is 15 amino acids long. Germline CDR1 and CDR2: SNHLY and FYNNEI. The V and J ends lost 5 bases and 6 bases respectively, with 17 bases between them. CDR3 residues: CASSYRELRVQPQHF. The CDR3 DNA follows: TGTGCCAGCAGTTACAGGGAATTACGCGTTCAGCCCCAGCATTTT.

V and J are TRBV15 and TRBJ2-7, with TRBD1 identical over 10 bases. V lost 3 bases, J lost 1 base, and 0 bases stayed unmatched. The CDR3 runs to 14 residues. The germline V gene has CDR1 LNHNV and CDR2 YYDKDF (reference sequence). The CDR3, as DNA: TGTGCCACCAGCAGGGACAGGGGGTCCTACGAGCAGTACTTC. It yields the protein CATSRDRGSYEQYF.

The chain uses TRBV9 and TRBJ2-2, with 8 bases that match TRBD2. V gave up 4 bases and J gave up 3 bases; unmatched junction bases: 2. Germline V gives CDR1 SGDLS, CDR2 YYNGEE. This CDR3 region has 14 residues. The CDR3 DNA follows: TGTGCCAGCAGCCCCGGGGGGGACACCGGGGAGCTGTTTTTT. Protein sequence: CASSPGGDTGELFF.

The CDR3 is CATRSGQGYNQPQHF. Written as DNA, the CDR3 is TGTGCCACCAGGTCAGGACAGGGGTACAATCAGCCCCAGCATTTT. This chain joins TRBV15 and TRBJ1-5; 9 bases are a match to TRBD1. Per the germline V gene, CDR1 is LNHNV and CDR2 is YYDKDF (reference sequence). V gave up 6 bases and J gave up 3 bases; unmatched junction bases: 6. CDR3 length: 15 residues.

This clone was counted once. The chain carries TRBV5-4 and TRBJ2-2, with 8 bases fitting TRBD2. This CDR3 comprises 16 residues. In germline, CDR1 is SGHNT, CDR2 YYREEE (reference sequence). V lost 4 bases, J lost 5 bases, and 10 bases stayed unmatched. CDR3 amino acids: CASSHAAGARTGELFF. CDR3 in DNA: TGTGCCAGCAGCCATGCAGCGGGGGCCCGGACCGGGGAGCTGTTTTTT.

The chain employs TRBV7-3 and TRBJ2-5; possibly TRBD2 for D (5 bases). This CDR3 contains 13 residues. V dropped 1 base and J dropped 7 bases, with 10 bases sitting between them. Germline assignment: CDR1 SGHTA and CDR2 FQGTGA. For the CDR3, the DNA is TGTGCCAGCAGCTTAAATCGGGGTGCGACCCAGTACTTC. Translating it yields CASSLNRGATQYF.

V usage is TRBV27 and J usage is TRBJ2-7; D is perhaps TRBD2 (5 bases). This CDR3 is built from 14 residues. V lost 6 bases, J lost 5 bases, and 17 bases lay in between. The germline CDR1 and CDR2 sequences are MNHEY and SMNVEV (reference sequence). This CDR3 is CASSQPGYGDEQYF. The CDR3 region has the DNA TGTGCCAGCAGCCAACCGGGCTACGGGGACGAGCAGTACTTC.

Here the CDR3 reads CASSPQGAMTDTQYF. As DNA, the CDR3 is TGTGCCAGCAGCCCCCAGGGGGCAATGACAGATACGCAGTATTTT. This chain uses TRBV6-4 with TRBJ2-3; 8 nucleotides match TRBD1. Germline V lookup: CDR1 MRHNA, CDR2 SNTAGT. The junction had 8 bases not matched to a gene; V was cut back by 6 bases and J by 3 bases. CDR3 length equals 15 residues.

This clone appeared a single time. CDR3 sequence reads: CASSFISSSRTTNTGELFF. The CDR3 DNA reads as TGTGCCAGCAGCTTTATATCCTCCTCGAGAACCACGAACACCGGGGAGCTGTTTTTT. The chain recombines TRBV11-2 with TRBJ2-2; D call uncertain. V gave up 3 bases and J gave up 0 bases, with 20 bases separating them. There are 19 residues in the CDR3. Germline loops: CDR1 SGHAT, CDR2 FQNNGV.

The rearrangement joins TRBV29-1 to TRBJ2-7, with 7 bases that match TRBD1. The germline V gene has CDR1 SQVTM and CDR2 ANQGSEA. The CDR3 loop spans 12 amino acids. J was trimmed by 7 bases and V by 5 bases; bases with no gene match: 8. The CDR3 sequence: CSVWTGRGEQYF. Written as DNA, the CDR3 is TGCAGCGTTTGGACAGGTCGTGGTGAGCAGTACTTC.

This clone occurred once. The chain couples TRBV7-9 to TRBJ1-1; no clear D. This CDR3 is built from 14 residues. The germline V and J ends were trimmed by 4 bases and 3 bases, with 12 bases remaining between them. The germline V gene has CDR1 SEHNR and CDR2 FQNEAQ (reference sequence). The DNA of the CDR3 is TGTGCCAGCAGCTCGGGTGGGTGGGACACTGAAGCTTTCTTT. It codes for CASSSGGWDTEAFF.

This clone was found a few times. The chain couples TRBV21-1 to TRBJ2-7; TRBD2 was called by the table and not checked on the DNA. TRBV21-1 is an annotated pseudogene. This CDR3 has 15 residues. The CDR3 DNA reads TGTGCCAGCAGCAAAGAGGAGCCAGTAAGCCACGAGCAGTACTTC. Translated: CASSKEEPVSHEQYF.

CDR3 loop: CASSEIAGGGEQYF. CDR3 in DNA: TGTGCCAGCAGTGAAATAGCGGGGGGTGGCGAGCAGTACTTC. J is TRBJ2-7 and V is TRBV2; TRBD2 agrees at 10 bases. Germline V gene sequence: CDR1 SNHLY, CDR2 FYNNEI. Unmatched junction bases numbered 4, after V lost 2 bases and J lost 6 bases. CDR3 size: 14 residues.

V usage is TRBV6-1 and J usage is TRBJ1-1; 8 bases fit TRBD1. The CDR3 is made up of 13 amino acids. Germline V gives CDR1 MNHNS, CDR2 SASEGT. V trimming: 2 bases; J trimming: 11 bases; junction bases outside the gene matches: 7. CDR3 DNA sequence: TGTGCCAGCAGTGAACGGGAGCAGGGGGCGGCTTTCTTT. Translation: CASSEREQGAAFF.

The chain has TRBV5-1 and TRBJ2-2, with D possibly TRBD1 on 6 matching bases. V lost 4 bases, J lost 1 base, and 17 bases lay in between. The CDR3 spans 17 residues. CDR1 and CDR2 from the germline V gene are SGHRS and YFSETQ. The chain's CDR3 is CASSPGVGTQNTGELFF. CDR3 coding DNA: TGCGCCAGCAGCCCTGGTGTCGGGACACAGAACACCGGGGAGCTGTTTTTT. The full variable domain, with the rest looked up from reference TRBV5-1 and TRBJ2-2, is KAGVTQTPRYLIKTRGQQVTLSCSPISGHRSVSWYQQTPGQGLQFLFEYFSETQRNKGNFPGRFSGRQFSNSRSEMNVSTLELGDSALYLCASSPGVGTQNTGELFFGEGSRLTVL.

The chain recombines TRBV7-8 with TRBJ2-1, with 14 bases aligning to TRBD2. Germline CDR1 SGHVS, CDR2 FQNEAQ. V shed 1 base and J 8 bases; nucleotides not matched to a gene: 10. The CDR3 has 18 residues. For the CDR3, the DNA is TGTGCCAGCAGCTTAGAGACTAGCGGGAGGGCCGGGGGGTATGAGCAGTTCTTC. It specifies CASSLETSGRAGGYEQFF.

J is TRBJ1-6 and V is TRBV9, with D possibly matching TRBD1 (5 bases). The CDR3 contains 13 residues. With 0 bases removed from V and 8 bases from J, the gap between germline ends came to 6 bases. Germline values: CDR1 SGDLS, CDR2 YYNGEE. The CDR3, as DNA: TGTGCCAGCAGCGTAGAACAGGATTCACCCCTCCACTTT. This encodes CASSVEQDSPLHF.

The J gene is TRBJ2-1, the V gene TRBV4-1, with 10 bases that match TRBD2. Losses at the gene ends were 3 bases for V and 16 bases for J; bases not matched to a gene: 9. The CDR3 is 13 amino acids. Germline CDR1 is MGHRA and CDR2 is YSYEKL. CDR3 coding DNA: TGCGCCAGCAGCCAGGATATCGGGACTAGCGAATTCTTC. Translating gives CASSQDIGTSEFF.